Below, 3 T cell receptor beta chains from the same sample are listed, as sequenced in a study of T cells in Graves' hyperthyroidism and ophthalmopathy. TCR beta CDR3 region amplification was performed from RNA transcripts. HTBI primers drove first-round RT-PCR of the TCR CDR3. One entry per CDR3 protein, called by TCRdb with MiXCR from the multiplex PCR reads. In the table there are 450,000 to 600,000 distinct CDR3 sequences, 15% to 20% of which are singletons. Sequencing used blood. All receptors come from a man in his forties with Graves' ophthalmopathy.

The V gene is TRBV20-1, the J gene TRBJ1-4, with D uncertain. The CDR3 length is 13 residues. Germline V gene lookup returns CDR1 DFQATT and CDR2 SNEGSKA (reference sequence). Trimming took 8 bases from V and 6 from J, leaving 16 bases between them. In nucleotides, the CDR3 is TGCAGTATAAGGGAATTTGGGCATGAAAAACTGTTTTTT. Translating gives CSIREFGHEKLFF.

The chain employs TRBV7-9 and TRBJ2-1; 7 bases agree with TRBD2. Germline CDR1 and CDR2: SEHNR and FQNEAQ (reference sequence). V lost 5 bases, J lost 0 bases, and 10 bases stayed unmatched. This CDR3 spans 17 amino acids. This chain's CDR3 is CASSRTLGGGSYNEQFF. CDR3 nucleotide sequence: TGTGCCAGCAGCCGCACTTTGGGGGGGGGCTCCTACAATGAGCAGTTCTTC.

This clonotype was observed at least ten times. V and J are TRBV7-9 and TRBJ2-7, with TRBD1 identical over 8 bases. CDR1 is SEHNR, CDR2 FQNEAQ, per germline (reference sequence). The CDR3 contains 16 residues. The J segment lost 5 bases and the V segment lost 5 bases, leaving 14 bases of the junction unmatched. In nucleotides, the CDR3 is TGTGCCAGCAGCAAATCGACAGGGGCGGCCAGGAACGAGCAGTACTTC. This translates into CASSKSTGAARNEQYF.